This entry describes one TCR beta chain. Its antigen remains unknown. The data originate from a study of T cell responses to AZD1222 COVID-19 vaccine. Study-wide results and limits: Spike regions recognized by vaccine-associated CD4 TCRs spanned the protein, led by 160-218 and 743-854. Reports indicate that nearly half of spike-specific TCRs are directed at unmutated variant regions. Clonal diversity was possibly underestimated, and white British individuals and females predominated among donors. Increases in Spike-specific TCR breadth and depth were seen after two AZD1222 doses.

With 8 bases clipped from V and 4 bases from J, the junction kept 3 bases outside the gene matches. The CDR3 loop spans 12 amino acids. The protocol was immunoSEQ multiplex PCR, while the TCRdb copy is restricted to in-frame clones and leaves out a portion. The sample consists of more than 95,000 clones, 80% to 90% of them appearing once. This chain uses TRBV12-3 or TRBV12-4 with TRBJ2-3; TRBD2 aligns across 7 bases. This TCR came from an adult in good health. Here the sequenced sample was peripheral blood, taken on day 0 of MenACWY control vaccination. DNA of the CDR3: TGTGCCAGCGGGGGGGGACCAGATACGCAGTATTTT. Its translation: CASGGGPDTQYF.